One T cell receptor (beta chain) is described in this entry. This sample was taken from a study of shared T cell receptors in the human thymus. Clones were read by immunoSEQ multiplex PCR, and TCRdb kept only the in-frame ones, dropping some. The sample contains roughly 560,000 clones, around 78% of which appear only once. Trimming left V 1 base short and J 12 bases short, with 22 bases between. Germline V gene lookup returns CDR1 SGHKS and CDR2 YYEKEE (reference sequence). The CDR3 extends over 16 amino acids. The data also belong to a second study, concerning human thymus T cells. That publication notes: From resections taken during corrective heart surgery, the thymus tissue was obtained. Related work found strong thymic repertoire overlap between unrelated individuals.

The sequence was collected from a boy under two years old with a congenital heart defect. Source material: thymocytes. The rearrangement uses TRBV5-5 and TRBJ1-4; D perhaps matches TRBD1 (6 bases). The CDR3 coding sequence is TGTGCCAGCAGCTTGAATTTCCAGGGGCCCTTGGGGGAACTGTTTTTT. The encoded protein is CASSLNFQGPLGELFF. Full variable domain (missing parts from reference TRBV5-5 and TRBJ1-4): DAGVTQSPTHLIKTRGQQVTLRCSPISGHKSVSWYQQVLGQGPQFIFQYYEKEERGRGNFPDRFSARQFPNYSSELNVNALLLGDSALYLCASSLNFQGPLGELFFGSGTQLSVL.